One and the same sample provided the 32 T cell receptor beta chains below, sequenced in a study of CD4 T cells in relation to SARS-CoV-2 and coronaviruses. These receptors lack a known antigen. Measured with immunoSEQ multiplex PCR; TCRdb has only the in-frame clones, and not every one. The sample records 20,000 or so clones, less than 85% being singletons. Unexposed donor CD4+ T cells date from 2011-2018, before the COVID-19 pandemic. CD4+ T cells were isolated from the cells after around 10 days of culture. The sample taken for sequencing was CD4+ T cells from PBMCs, cultured in vitro. Receptor source: a human donor in good health.

This chain connects TRBV20-1 to TRBJ1-1; D not resolved. V was clipped by 5 bases and J by 5 bases, with 9 bases between them. The CDR3 length is 11 residues. Germline V gives CDR1 DFQATT, CDR2 SNEGSKA (reference sequence). CDR3 sequence (DNA): TGCAGTGCTCGGTTAAGGACTGAAGCTTTCTTT. This codes for CSARLRTEAFF.

The V gene is TRBV11-2, the J gene TRBJ1-4; D is unclear. The V gene's germline CDR1 is SGHAT and CDR2 FQNNGV. V was trimmed by 0 bases and J by 6 bases, leaving 8 bases between them. The CDR3 totals 14 residues. The CDR3 spells CASSLDIGYEKLFF. The CDR3 nucleotides read TGTGCCAGCAGCTTAGATATCGGTTATGAAAAACTGTTTTTT.

The chain links TRBV19 to TRBJ2-2, with D perhaps TRBD2 (5 bases). The germline gives CDR1 LNHDA, CDR2 SQIVND (reference sequence). Trimming took off 7 bases at V and 7 bases at J, with 13 bases between the two ends. This CDR3 spans 13 amino acids. The CDR3, as DNA: TGTGCCAGTACATTTGGTGGGAGCGGGGAGCTGTTTTTT. It encodes CASTFGGSGELFF.

The V gene is TRBV19, the J gene TRBJ1-1; maybe TRBD1 (5 bases). CDR1 is LNHDA and CDR2 is SQIVND in the germline V gene (reference sequence). The CDR3 is made up of 13 amino acids. Trimming took 7 bases from V and 4 from J, leaving 13 bases between them. CDR3 bases: TGTGCCAGTATGGCTCGGGGCGGCACTGAAGCTTTCTTT. The encoded protein is CASMARGGTEAFF.

Only one count was recorded for this clone. Written as DNA, the CDR3 is TGCGCCAGCACCGGGACAGAAGGCTCTGGAAACACCATATATTTT. Residues: CASTGTEGSGNTIYF. This chain links TRBV10-2 with TRBJ1-3; 7 positions match TRBD1. V trimming: 7 bases; J trimming: 0 bases; junction bases outside the gene matches: 6. Germline lookup yields CDR1 WSHSY and CDR2 SAAADI. This CDR3 is built from 15 residues.

This chain uses TRBV9 with TRBJ2-2; 8 positions match TRBD1. The CDR3 loop spans 17 amino acids. Trimming removed 0 bases from V and 6 bases from J; junction bases left unmatched: 10. The germline gives CDR1 SGDLS, CDR2 YYNGEE. The CDR3 coding sequence is TGTGCCAGCAGCGTAGGGCTTCCGACACAGGGGGCCGGGGAGCTGTTTTTT. Its translation is CASSVGLPTQGAGELFF.

This clone has more than one count but fewer than ten. The chain combines TRBV6-6 with TRBJ1-2; 10 nucleotides agree with TRBD1. The CDR3 is made up of 16 amino acids. Germline CDR1 MNHNY, CDR2 SVGAGI (reference sequence). V lost 1 base to trimming and J lost 8 bases; unmatched junction nucleotides: 10. The CDR3 here is CASSYWDRGVLEGYTF. The CDR3 DNA reads TGTGCCAGCAGTTACTGGGACAGGGGTGTTTTGGAGGGCTACACCTTC.

This clone was detected once. The rearrangement uses TRBV13 and TRBJ2-3; D unclear. The CDR3 has 13 amino acids. Germline-derived CDR1 and CDR2 are PRHDT and FYEKMQ (reference sequence). The V end lost 5 bases, the J end lost 7 bases, and 13 bases lay between the germline ends. CDR3 DNA sequence: TGTGCCAGCAGCGCCGGGCACCGCAATACGCAGTATTTT. This sequence encodes CASSAGHRNTQYF.

This clone has only a few counts. This chain connects TRBV19 to TRBJ1-5, with TRBD1 matching over 10 bases. CDR1 and CDR2 (germline): LNHDA, SQIVND (reference sequence). This CDR3 contains 14 residues. The V and J ends lost 7 bases and 6 bases, in that order; junction bases with no gene match: 6. As DNA, the CDR3 is TGTGCCAGTATCCGACAGGGGGCAGGTCAGCCCCAGCATTTT. As protein: CASIRQGAGQPQHF.

The genes are TRBV7-2 and TRBJ2-2; D ambiguous. This CDR3 has 14 residues. Germline V gene data show CDR1 as SGHTA and CDR2 as FQGNSA. Trimming removed 0 bases at V and 4 bases at J, with 6 bases between. CDR3 region: CASSLAHSTGELFF. DNA of the CDR3: TGTGCCAGCAGCTTAGCGCACTCCACCGGGGAGCTGTTTTTT.

The chain recombines TRBV18 with TRBJ2-3, with D possibly being TRBD1 (6 bases). Trimming took off 4 bases at V and 0 bases at J, with 11 bases between the two ends. The germline V gene has CDR1 KGHSH and CDR2 LQKENI. The CDR3 runs to 15 residues. The CDR3 bases are TGTGCCAGCTCACAGGAAGACAGGAGCACAGATACGCAGTATTTT. This codes for CASSQEDRSTDTQYF. The whole variable domain, remainder taken from reference TRBV18 and TRBJ2-3, is NAGVMQNPRHLVRRRGQEARLRCSPMKGHSHVYWYRQLPEEGLKFMVYLQKENIIDESGMPKERFSAEFPKEGPSILRIQQVVRGDSAAYFCASSQEDRSTDTQYFGPGTRLTVL.

Only a few counts were recorded for this clone. The J gene is TRBJ2-7, the V gene TRBV6-6; the match to TRBD2 covers 10 bases. CDR1 MNHNY and CDR2 SVGAGI come from the germline V gene (reference sequence). The CDR3 is 14 residues long. V was clipped by 7 bases and J by 3 bases; unmatched bases: 6. CDR3 sequence: CASTLAGADYEQYF. DNA for the CDR3: TGTGCCAGCACGCTAGCGGGAGCGGACTACGAGCAGTACTTC.

V and J are TRBV24-1 and TRBJ1-1; D uncertain. Germline V gene lookup returns CDR1 KGHDR and CDR2 SFDVKD. This CDR3 spans 13 amino acids. V was cut by 1 base and J by 11 bases, with 13 bases left in between. CDR3: CATSDFSGRRAFF. The CDR3 DNA reads TGTGCCACCAGTGATTTCTCGGGGAGAAGGGCTTTCTTT.

The chain recombines TRBV6-2 or TRBV6-3 with TRBJ2-7; no clear D. The CDR3 sequence is 12 residues long. The ends were cut back, 2 bases at V and 4 bases at J, with 6 bases in the middle. Germline V CDR1 and CDR2: MNHEY, SVGEGT. The CDR3 is CASSYPGYEQYF. The CDR3 DNA is TGTGCCAGCAGTTACCCCGGATACGAGCAGTACTTC.

The chain carries TRBV2 and TRBJ1-4; D gene unclear. This CDR3 has 14 amino acids. Between the trimmed V and J ends, which lost 10 bases and 8 bases, there was a span of 20 bases. Germline CDR1 is SNHLY and CDR2 is FYNNEI. CDR3 sequence reads: CATNEGVRMEKLFF. In DNA, the CDR3 is TGTGCCACCAACGAGGGTGTCAGGATGGAAAAACTGTTTTTT. Based on the CDR3 plus reference TRBV2 and TRBJ1-4, the full variable domain is EPEVTQTPSHQVTQMGQEVILRCVPISNHLYFYWYRQILGQKVEFLVSFYNNEISEKSEIFDDQFSVERPDGSNFTLKIRSTKLEDSAMYFCATNEGVRMEKLFFGSGTQLSVL.

The CDR3 region has the DNA TGTGCCAGTAGTATGTTAGGGGAAGGTCAGCCCCAGCATTTT. Encoded protein: CASSMLGEGQPQHF. V and J are TRBV19 and TRBJ1-5; TRBD1 might be the D (5 bases). There are 14 residues in the CDR3. V was clipped by 3 bases and J by 6 bases, with 12 bases between them. The germline gives CDR1 LNHDA, CDR2 SQIVND (reference sequence).

J is TRBJ2-6 and V is TRBV7-3, with 9 nucleotides matching TRBD2. The CDR3 extends over 18 amino acids. Germline V gives CDR1 SGHTA, CDR2 FQGTGA. J lost 2 bases, V lost 2 bases, and 7 bases had no gene match. CDR3 nucleotides: TGTGCCAGCAGCTTAGTCGGGACTAGCTACCCTGGGGCCAACGTCCTGACTTTC. This codes for CASSLVGTSYPGANVLTF.

The J gene is TRBJ2-5, the V gene TRBV5-8, with 13 bases identical to TRBD2. CDR1 is SGHTS, CDR2 YDEGEE, per germline. This CDR3 spans 16 amino acids. Trimming removed 0 bases from V and 5 bases from J; junction bases left unmatched: 4. CDR3 DNA sequence: TGTGCCAGCAGCTTGGGACTAGCGGGAGGCAGGGAGACCCAGTACTTC. Translation: CASSLGLAGGRETQYF.

The V gene is TRBV10-2, the J gene TRBJ2-1; the match to TRBD2 covers 7 bases. Germline CDR1 and CDR2: WSHSY and SAAADI. The CDR3 has 14 amino acids. The junction had 15 bases not matched to a gene; V was cut back by 3 bases and J by 16 bases. The CDR3 DNA follows: TGCGCCAGCAGTGATAATCGGGGGGACGGGGTGGATTTCTTC. It yields the protein CASSDNRGDGVDFF.

The CDR3 protein is CASSLRQGVRDTEAFF. The CDR3, as DNA: TGCGCCAGCAGCTTAAGACAGGGGGTGCGGGACACTGAAGCTTTCTTT. The chain couples TRBV5-1 to TRBJ1-1, with TRBD1 matching over 9 bases. This CDR3 has 16 residues. Germline V CDR1 and CDR2: SGHRS, YFSETQ. The junction had 8 bases not matched to a gene; V was cut back by 2 bases and J by 3 bases. Based on the CDR3 plus reference TRBV5-1 and TRBJ1-1, the full variable domain is KAGVTQTPRYLIKTRGQQVTLSCSPISGHRSVSWYQQTPGQGLQFLFEYFSETQRNKGNFPGRFSGRQFSNSRSEMNVSTLELGDSALYLCASSLRQGVRDTEAFFGQGTRLTVV.

CDR3 DNA: TGTGCCAGCAGCTTTTCCGGGACAGGGGTAGGAAAGTCCATATATTTT. It is translated as CASSFSGTGVGKSIYF. V and J are TRBV7-2 and TRBJ1-3, with 10 nucleotides matching TRBD1. The CDR3 covers 16 residues. Trimming at V came to 3 bases and at J to 11 bases, leaving 13 bases not matched to a gene. Germline CDR1 reads SGHTA; CDR2 reads FQGNSA.

V and J are TRBV3-1 (or the pseudogene TRBV3-2) and TRBJ1-5; D perhaps matches TRBD1 (5 bases). CDR1 is LGHDT and CDR2 is YNNKEL in the germline V gene (reference sequence). V was cut by 3 bases and J by 1 base, with 10 bases left in between. The length of the CDR3 is 15 residues. CDR3 sequence (DNA): TGTGCCAGCAGCCAGGGGGTCTTGAGCAATCAGCCCCAGCATTTT. Translation gives CASSQGVLSNQPQHF.

The chain has TRBV28 and TRBJ1-3; unclear D gene. Germline loops: CDR1 MDHEN, CDR2 SYDVKM. Trimming stripped 1 base from V and 1 base from J, with 8 bases between. The CDR3 runs 15 residues. The CDR3, as DNA: TGTGCCAGCAGTTTATTGCCCGAGTCTGGAAACACCATATATTTT. As protein: CASSLLPESGNTIYF.

The chain joins TRBV24-1 to TRBJ1-2; TRBD1 matches at 8 bases. V shed 7 bases, J shed 2 bases, and the junction held 5 bases outside the gene matches. The length of the CDR3 is 14 residues. The germline V gene has CDR1 KGHDR and CDR2 SFDVKD. The CDR3 DNA sequence: TGTGCCACCAGCCGAGGACAGGGAAACTATGGCTACACCTTC. It specifies CATSRGQGNYGYTF.

The V gene is TRBV2, the J gene TRBJ1-3, with unresolved D. The CDR3 consists of 13 residues. V was cut by 6 bases and J by 3 bases, with 9 bases left in between. Germline CDR1 reads SNHLY; CDR2 reads FYNNEI. DNA of the CDR3: TGTGCCAGCAGATTAGGTGGTGGAAACACCATATATTTT. Protein: CASRLGGGNTIYF.

The V gene is TRBV19, the J gene TRBJ1-3; D gene ambiguous. Germline CDR1 is LNHDA and CDR2 is SQIVND (reference sequence). V was pared by 4 bases and J by 4 bases, with 8 bases between. CDR3 length: 13 residues. The CDR3 nucleotides are TGTGCCAGTAGTAGAGGCTACGGAAACACCATATATTTT. Translation: CASSRGYGNTIYF.

The CDR3 protein is CAGSQAFNEKLFF. CDR3 sequence (DNA): TGTGCCGGAAGTCAGGCATTTAATGAAAAACTGTTTTTT. The rearrangement uses TRBV19 and TRBJ1-4; no firm D call. Germline-derived CDR1 and CDR2 are LNHDA and SQIVND (reference sequence). Deletions cut 11 bases from V and 4 bases from J, with 14 bases between. This CDR3 has 13 residues.

This chain joins TRBV30 and TRBJ2-5; no reliable D call. The CDR3 covers 14 residues. Germline CDR1 GTSNPN, CDR2 SVGIG (reference sequence). The V end was cut by 0 bases, the J end by 0 bases, with 8 bases between. CDR3 protein: CAWSVRQNQETQYF. The CDR3 DNA sequence: TGTGCCTGGAGTGTACGCCAGAACCAAGAGACCCAGTACTTC. Combining the CDR3 with reference TRBV30 and TRBJ2-5 gives the whole variable domain SQTIHQWPATLVQPVGSPLSLECTVEGTSNPNLYWYRQAAGRGLQLLFYSVGIGQISSEVPQNLSASRPQDRQFILSSKKLLLSDSGFYLCAWSVRQNQETQYFGPGTRLLVL.

V gene TRBV28 combines with J gene TRBJ1-1; D ambiguous. The CDR3 has 13 residues. Trimming removed 6 bases from V and 0 bases from J, with 8 bases in between. CDR1 and CDR2 from the germline V gene are MDHEN and SYDVKM. The CDR3 here is CASSLALNTEAFF. DNA for the CDR3: TGTGCCAGCAGCTTAGCACTGAACACTGAAGCTTTCTTT.

The chain couples TRBV7-8 to TRBJ1-2, with 8 bases aligning to TRBD1. Germline CDR1 SGHVS, CDR2 FQNEAQ. CDR3 length: 17 residues. V shed 1 base, J shed 2 bases, and the junction held 9 bases outside the gene matches. The CDR3 sequence: CASSLVGRGRENYGYTF. As DNA, the CDR3 is TGTGCCAGCAGCTTAGTGGGCAGGGGGCGCGAGAACTATGGCTACACCTTC.

The chain recombines TRBV6-5 with TRBJ1-4; the D gene is possibly TRBD1 (6 bases). The CDR3 has 15 amino acids. Per germline, CDR1 MNHEY and CDR2 SVGAGI. Trimming removed 6 bases from V and 4 bases from J, with 15 bases in between. The CDR3 region is CASSVGGASNEKLFF. In DNA, the CDR3 is TGTGCCAGCAGCGTCGGGGGGGCCAGTAATGAAAAACTGTTTTTT.

V is TRBV28 and J is TRBJ1-4; no definite D call. The CDR3 sequence is 16 residues long. V shed 6 bases and J shed 7 bases, with 21 bases lying between them. Germline CDR1 and CDR2: MDHEN and SYDVKM. DNA of the CDR3: TGTGCCAGCAGACCCAGCTCCGGGCGTCAACTTGAAAAACTGTTTTTT. Its translation: CASRPSSGRQLEKLFF.